This T cell receptor beta chain was obtained from a study of T cell repertoires in cytomegalovirus infection. Overall study results and limits: Within the response measured ex vivo, HLA-C-restricted CMV-specific TCR beta clonotypes were dominant.

This clonotype was seen more than once but under ten times. The antigen remains unidentified. TCRdb reprocessed the reads with MiXCR, giving one entry per CDR3 protein. This table has roughly 230,000 distinct CDR3 sequences, approximately 22% appearing once. This CDR3 contains 11 residues. The germline V and J ends were trimmed by 1 base and 12 bases, with 9 bases remaining between them. The sequenced sample consisted of CD8+ T cells from PBMCs. The clonotype was recovered from a human donor in good health (CMV status not recorded). Some clones in this sample may be carry-over from other donors' samples. The rearrangement joins TRBV12-3 or TRBV12-4 to TRBJ1-1; no clear D gene. The chain's CDR3 is CASSLGSTSFF. CDR3 nucleotides: TGTGCCAGCAGTTTAGGATCCACTTCTTTCTTT.